This T cell receptor (beta chain) is from a study of OX40 agonist ivuxolimab in advanced cancers. Study context: Anti-PD-1, anti-PD-L1 or anti-CTLA-4 therapy given earlier was allowed, and 40% had some. Study findings and constraints: Expanded clones were, on average, more numerous among CD8+ T cells than CD4+.

In germline, CDR1 is SNHLY, CDR2 FYNNEI. This CDR3 has 13 amino acids. V lost 7 bases, J lost 6 bases, and 5 bases stayed unmatched. TCRdb keeps only in-frame clones here, not all; method: immunoSEQ multiplex PCR. The sample has about 80,000 clones, approximately 84% seen once. Autoimmune disease history or systemic immunosuppression was exclusionary. About this clone itself: The target antigen is unknown.

The sequencing used CD4+ or CD8+ T cells sorted from blood, collected in a trial of the OX40 agonist ivuxolimab. The TCR sequence derives from an adult with an advanced solid tumor such as melanoma, head and neck, liver or kidney cancer. The V and J genes are TRBV2 and TRBJ2-2, with 7 bases matching TRBD2. The CDR3 is CASKGLVAGELFF. CDR3 nucleotides: TGTGCCAGCAAAGGACTAGTAGCCGGGGAGCTGTTTTTT.